This T cell receptor beta chain comes out of a study of T-cell memory formation after mild COVID-19. This CDR3 has 16 residues. Losses at the gene ends were 4 bases for V and 6 bases for J; bases not matched to a gene: 15. Per the germline V gene, CDR1 is SGHDT and CDR2 is YYEEEE. TCRdb itself ran the 5' RACE reads through MiXCR, one entry per CDR3 protein. The sample shows tens of thousands of distinct CDR3 sequences, around 13% of them seen only once. The V gene is TRBV5-6, the J gene TRBJ2-7, with 8 bases matching TRBD1. The TCR sequence derives from an adult woman who had mild COVID-19 (a few samples of this study predate the infection). Cell type and time point are not known. The sample was PBMCs or a T cell subset sorted from them (not recorded which). CDR3 DNA sequence: TGTGCCAGCAGCACCGGTACCGACAGGGGAAGAAGCGAGCAGTACTTC. Its protein is CASSTGTDRGRSEQYF.